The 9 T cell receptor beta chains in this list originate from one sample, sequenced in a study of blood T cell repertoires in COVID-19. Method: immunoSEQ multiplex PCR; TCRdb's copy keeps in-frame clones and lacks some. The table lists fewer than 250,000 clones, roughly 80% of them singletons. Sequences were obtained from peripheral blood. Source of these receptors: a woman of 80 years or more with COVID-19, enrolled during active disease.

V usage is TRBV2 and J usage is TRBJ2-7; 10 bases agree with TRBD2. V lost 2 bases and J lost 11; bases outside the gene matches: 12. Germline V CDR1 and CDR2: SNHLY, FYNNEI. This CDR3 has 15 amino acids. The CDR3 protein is CASSEYRTSGNMEYV. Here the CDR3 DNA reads TGTGCCAGCAGTGAATATCGGACTAGCGGTAACATGGAGTACGTC.

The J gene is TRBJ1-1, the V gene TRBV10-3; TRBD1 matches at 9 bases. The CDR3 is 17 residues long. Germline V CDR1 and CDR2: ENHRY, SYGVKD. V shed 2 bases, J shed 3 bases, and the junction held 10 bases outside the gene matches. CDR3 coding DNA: TGTGCCATCAGTGAGAGACAGGGGGTGGGTTCCCACACTGAAGCTTTCTTT. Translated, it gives CAISERQGVGSHTEAFF.

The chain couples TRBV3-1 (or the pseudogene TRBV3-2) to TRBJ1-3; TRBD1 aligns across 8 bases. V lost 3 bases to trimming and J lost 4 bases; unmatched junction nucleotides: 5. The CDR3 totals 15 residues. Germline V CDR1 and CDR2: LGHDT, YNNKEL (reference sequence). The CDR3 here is CASSQQGASGNTIYF. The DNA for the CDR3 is TGTGCCAGCAGCCAGCAGGGGGCGTCGGGAAACACCATATATTTT.

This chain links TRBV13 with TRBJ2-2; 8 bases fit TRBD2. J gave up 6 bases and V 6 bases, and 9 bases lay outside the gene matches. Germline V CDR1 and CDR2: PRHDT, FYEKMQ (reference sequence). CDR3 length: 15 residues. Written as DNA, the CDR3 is TGTGCCAGCAGGCGGCGGGGGGTACCACCCGGGGAGCTGTTTTTT. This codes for CASRRRGVPPGELFF.

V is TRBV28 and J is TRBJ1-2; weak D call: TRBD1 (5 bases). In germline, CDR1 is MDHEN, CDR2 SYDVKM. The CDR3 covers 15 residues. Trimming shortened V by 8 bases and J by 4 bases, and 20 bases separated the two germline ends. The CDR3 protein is CASLPGGGPSYGYTF. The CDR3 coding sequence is TGTGCCAGCCTCCCTGGGGGAGGGCCCAGCTATGGCTACACCTTC.

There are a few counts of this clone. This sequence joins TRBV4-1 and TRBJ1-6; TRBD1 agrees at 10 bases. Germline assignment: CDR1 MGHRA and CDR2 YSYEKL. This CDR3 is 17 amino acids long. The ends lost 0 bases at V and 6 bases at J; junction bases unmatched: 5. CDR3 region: CASSQDRTGGSNSPLHF. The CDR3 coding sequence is TGCGCCAGCAGCCAAGATCGGACAGGGGGATCTAATTCACCCCTCCACTTT.

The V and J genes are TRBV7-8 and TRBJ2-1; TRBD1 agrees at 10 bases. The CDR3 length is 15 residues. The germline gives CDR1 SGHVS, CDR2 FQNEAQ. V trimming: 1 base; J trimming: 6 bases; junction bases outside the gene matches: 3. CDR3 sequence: CASSLGTGGGNEQFF. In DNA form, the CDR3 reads TGTGCCAGCAGCTTAGGGACAGGGGGAGGCAATGAGCAGTTCTTC. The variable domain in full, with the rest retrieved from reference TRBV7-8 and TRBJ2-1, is GAGVSQSPRYKVAKRGQDVALRCDPISGHVSLFWYQQALGQGPEFLTYFQNEAQLDKSGLPSDRFFAERPEGSVSTLKIQRTQQEDSAVYLCASSLGTGGGNEQFFGPGTRLTVL.

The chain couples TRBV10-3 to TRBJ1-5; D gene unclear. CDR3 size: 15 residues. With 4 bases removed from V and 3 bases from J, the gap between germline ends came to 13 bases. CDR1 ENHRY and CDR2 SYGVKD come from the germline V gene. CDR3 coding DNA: TGTGCCATCAGTGTTGGTGCAGGAAACAATCAGCCCCAGCATTTT. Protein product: CAISVGAGNNQPQHF.

As DNA, the CDR3 is TGTGCCAGCAGCTTGGCAGGGGGCTTCTATGGCTACACCTTC. Protein sequence: CASSLAGGFYGYTF. The J gene is TRBJ1-2, the V gene TRBV11-2, with 8 positions matching TRBD1. This CDR3 is 14 amino acids long. Germline-derived CDR1 and CDR2 are SGHAT and FQNNGV. Trimming removed 3 bases from V and 4 bases from J; junction bases left unmatched: 4.